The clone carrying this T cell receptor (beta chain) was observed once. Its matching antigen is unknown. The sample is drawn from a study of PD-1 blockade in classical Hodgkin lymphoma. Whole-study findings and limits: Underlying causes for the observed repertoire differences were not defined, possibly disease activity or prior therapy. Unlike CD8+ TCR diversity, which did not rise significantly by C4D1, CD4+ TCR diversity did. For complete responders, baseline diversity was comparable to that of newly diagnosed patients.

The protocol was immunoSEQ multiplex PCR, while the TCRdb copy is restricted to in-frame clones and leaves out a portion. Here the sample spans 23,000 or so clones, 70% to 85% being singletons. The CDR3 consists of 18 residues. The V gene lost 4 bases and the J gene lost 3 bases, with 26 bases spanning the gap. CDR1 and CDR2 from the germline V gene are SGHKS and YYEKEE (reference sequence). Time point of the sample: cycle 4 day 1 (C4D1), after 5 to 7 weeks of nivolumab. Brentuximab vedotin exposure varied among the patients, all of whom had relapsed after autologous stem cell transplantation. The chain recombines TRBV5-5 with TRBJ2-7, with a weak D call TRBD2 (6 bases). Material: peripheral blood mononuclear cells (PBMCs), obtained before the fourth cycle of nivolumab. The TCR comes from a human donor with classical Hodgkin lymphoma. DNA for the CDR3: TGTGCCAGCAGCCAGGTGTTCGCGGGGAGAACCGGGATCTACGAGCAGTACTTC. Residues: CASSQVFAGRTGIYEQYF.